This is a list of T cell receptor beta chains from one sample in a study of OX40 agonist ivuxolimab in advanced cancers. The method was immunoSEQ multiplex PCR; TCRdb's version includes in-frame clones alone and lacks a portion of them. The sample has roughly 50,000 clones, roughly 91% seen once. The sample consisted of CD4+ or CD8+ T cells sorted from blood, taken in a trial of the OX40 agonist ivuxolimab. The receptors derive from an adult with an advanced solid tumor such as melanoma, head and neck, liver or kidney cancer. Both conserved end residues are part of each CDR3. The D gene is left open where the match is weak. Expanded clones get a size class; other rows say once, few or many, or leave the size out.

>once|TRBV29-1|TRBJ2-5|.|14
CSVEGGAAGETQYF
TGCAGCGTTGAAGGGGGGGCGGCAGGAGAGACCCAGTACTTC
>.|TRBV2|TRBJ2-1|.|14
CASSADVSYNEQFF
TGTGCCAGCAGTGCCGATGTCTCCTACAATGAGCAGTTCTTC
>.|TRBV2|TRBJ2-3|TRBD1|14
CASSVGQGTDTQYF
TGTGCCAGCAGCGTGGGACAGGGCACAGATACGCAGTATTTT
>.|TRBV5-5|TRBJ1-2|TRBD1|15
CASSLRQGGNYGYTF
TGTGCCAGCAGCCTTAGACAGGGGGGGAACTATGGCTACACCTTC
>.|TRBV7-2|TRBJ2-7|TRBD2|15
CASSLPTSGSYEQYF
TGTGCCAGCAGCTTACCTACTAGCGGGAGCTACGAGCAGTACTTC
>.|TRBV6-5|TRBJ1-4|TRBD1|15
CASSAGTGVGEKLFF
TGTGCCAGCAGTGCCGGGACAGGGGTAGGCGAAAAACTGTTTTTT
>.|TRBV19|TRBJ2-7|.|12
CASSTSPYEQYF
TGTGCCAGTAGTACCTCGCCCTACGAGCAGTACTTC
>.|TRBV11-3|TRBJ2-1|TRBD2|15
CASSHRAGGPDEQFF
TGTGCCAGCAGCCATCGAGCGGGGGGGCCCGATGAGCAGTTCTTC
>once|TRBV28|TRBJ2-7|.|12
CASSLESYEQYF
TGTGCCAGCAGTTTAGAATCCTACGAGCAGTACTTC
>.|TRBV27|TRBJ1-6|.|19
CASSSYSFSGAAYNSPLHF
TGTGCCAGCAGTTCGTATAGTTTTTCGGGGGCGGCCTATAATTCACCCCTCCACTTT
>.|TRBV27|TRBJ1-5|.|14
CASSFGHFNQPQHF
TGTGCCAGCAGTTTTGGACACTTCAATCAGCCCCAGCATTTT
>.|TRBV5-6|TRBJ2-5|.|16
CASSLGGTPAEETQYF
TGTGCCAGCAGCTTGGGGGGGACCCCCGCCGAAGAGACCCAGTACTTC
>.|TRBV27|TRBJ1-1|.|13
CASSQGTGTEAFF
TGTGCCAGCAGCCAAGGTACCGGCACTGAAGCTTTCTTT
>.|TRBV4-1|TRBJ2-7|TRBD1|14
CASSPGQGTNEQYF
TGCGCCAGCAGCCCGGGACAGGGGACCAACGAGCAGTACTTC
>.|TRBV27|TRBJ2-1|TRBD2|16
CASSQTSGSAYNEQFF
TGTGCCAGCAGTCAAACGAGCGGGAGCGCCTACAATGAGCAGTTCTTC
>.|TRBV4-1|TRBJ1-1|.|15
CASSQVGGGNTEAFF
TGCGCCAGCAGCCAAGTGGGCGGAGGGAACACTGAAGCTTTCTTT
>.|TRBV7-6|TRBJ1-2|.|15
CASSFAGGAGYGYTF
TGTGCCAGCAGCTTTGCCGGAGGGGCGGGCTATGGCTACACCTTC
>.|TRBV11-2|TRBJ2-7|.|14
CASSSLWSTYEQYF
TGTGCCAGCAGTTCCCTCTGGTCGACCTACGAGCAGTACTTC
>.|TRBV13|TRBJ2-2|TRBD2|16
CASSYPSGANTGELFF
TGTGCCAGCAGCTACCCTAGCGGGGCGAACACCGGGGAGCTGTTTTTT
>.|TRBV7-6|TRBJ1-2|.|16
CASSPLTPTSGYGYTF
TGTGCCAGCAGCCCTCTTACTCCGACCAGCGGGTATGGCTACACCTTC
>.|TRBV19|TRBJ2-1|.|13
CASSYSSYNEQFF
TGTGCCAGTAGTTATAGCTCCTACAATGAGCAGTTCTTC
>.|TRBV7-9|TRBJ2-2|TRBD1|15
CASSNRGRGTGELFF
TGTGCCAGCAGCAACAGGGGGCGCGGCACCGGGGAGCTGTTTTTT
>.|TRBV19|TRBJ2-6|.|12
CASSTGANVLTF
TGTGCCAGTAGTACTGGGGCCAACGTCCTGACTTTC
>.|TRBV5-1|TRBJ2-7|.|16
CASRLAGGDYSYEQYF
TGCGCCAGCAGACTCGCCGGGGGAGACTACTCCTACGAGCAGTACTTC
>.|TRBV7-3|TRBJ2-3|TRBD1|15
CASSWTGTSTDTQYF
TGTGCCAGCAGCTGGACAGGGACTAGCACAGATACGCAGTATTTT
>.|TRBV10-2|TRBJ2-1|TRBD2|16
CASSETGTSVNNEQFF
TGCGCCAGCAGTGAGACCGGGACTAGCGTAAACAATGAGCAGTTCTTC
>few|TRBV4-1|TRBJ2-7|TRBD1|16
CASSQVETGGLYEQYF
TGCGCCAGCAGCCAAGTGGAGACAGGGGGCTTGTACGAGCAGTACTTC
>.|TRBV18|TRBJ2-1|TRBD2|17
CASSTTTSGRDYNEQFF
TGTGCCAGCTCAACCACCACTAGCGGGAGGGATTACAATGAGCAGTTCTTC
>.|TRBV27|TRBJ2-1|TRBD2|15
CASSIGTSGYNEQFF
TGTGCCAGCAGTATCGGGACTAGCGGCTACAATGAGCAGTTCTTC
>.|TRBV7-6|TRBJ2-1|TRBD2|14
CASGERGSYNEQFF
TGTGCCAGCGGTGAGCGGGGATCCTACAATGAGCAGTTCTTC
>.|TRBV4-2|TRBJ2-1|TRBD2|17
CASSHGTSANFYNEQFF
TGTGCCAGCAGCCATGGTACTAGCGCCAACTTCTACAATGAGCAGTTCTTC
>.|TRBV7-9|TRBJ1-5|.|16
CASSLVEPTGNQPQHF
TGTGCCAGCAGCTTAGTGGAGCCTACGGGCAATCAGCCCCAGCATTTT
>.|TRBV5-1|TRBJ2-3|TRBD1|20
CASSLGTGAMWGVVTDTQYF
TGCGCCAGCAGCTTGGGGACAGGGGCGATGTGGGGAGTTGTGACAGATACGCAGTATTTT
>.|TRBV30|TRBJ2-3|.|16
CAWSPLGAYRSYTQYF
TGTGCCTGGAGCCCCCTAGGGGCTTATCGATCATATACGCAGTATTTT
>.|TRBV19|TRBJ2-7|TRBD2|17
CASSIGSRGTSGYEQYF
TGTGCCAGTAGTATAGGGAGTCGGGGGACTAGCGGATACGAGCAGTACTTC
>.|TRBV6-1|TRBJ1-5|.|14
CASSARNNNQPQHF
TGTGCCAGCAGCGCGAGGAACAACAATCAGCCCCAGCATTTT
>.|TRBV27|TRBJ2-1|TRBD2|15
CASSPLTSGSNEQFF
TGTGCCAGCAGTCCCCTGACTAGCGGGAGTAATGAGCAGTTCTTC
>few|TRBV27|TRBJ1-5|.|12
CASKTGNQPQHF
TGTGCCAGCAAGACAGGCAATCAGCCCCAGCATTTT
>.|TRBV4-1|TRBJ1-5|.|17
CASSQEALVTSNQPQHF
TGCGCCAGCAGCCAAGAGGCTCTGGTAACTAGCAATCAGCCCCAGCATTTT
>.|TRBV30|TRBJ2-7|TRBD1|15
CAWSAPDRVANEQYF
TGTGCCTGGAGTGCGCCGGACAGGGTGGCAAACGAGCAGTACTTC
>.|TRBV28|TRBJ2-5|TRBD2|19
CASSLSPGTSGSYQETQYF
TGTGCCAGCAGTCTTAGCCCCGGGACTAGCGGGAGTTATCAAGAGACCCAGTACTTC
>.|TRBV14|TRBJ2-7|.|13
CASSMGSSYEQYF
TGTGCCAGCTCCATGGGAAGCTCCTACGAGCAGTACTTC
>.|TRBV21-1|TRBJ1-2|.|18
CASKMGTRRTDLNYGYTF
TGTGCCAGCAAAATGGGTACGCGCCGGACCGATTTAAACTATGGCTACACCTTC
>.|TRBV9|TRBJ2-7|.|15
CASSVSRDVSYEQYF
TGTGCCAGCAGCGTGAGCCGGGACGTCTCCTACGAGCAGTACTTC
>.|TRBV7-9|TRBJ2-1|.|11
CASSLRNEQFF
TGTGCCAGCAGCTTAAGGAATGAGCAGTTCTTC
>.|TRBV19|TRBJ2-1|.|13
CASSIDLYNEQFF
TGTGCCAGTAGTATTGACTTATACAATGAGCAGTTCTTC
>.|TRBV7-9|TRBJ2-1|.|12
CASSFWYNEQFF
TGTGCCAGCAGCTTCTGGTACAATGAGCAGTTCTTC
>once|TRBV5-6|TRBJ2-4|.|13
CASSLSPSGKQYF
TGTGCCAGCAGCTTGAGTCCCTCGGGGAAGCAGTACTTC
>once|TRBV6-1|TRBJ2-4|TRBD2|19
CASSERGLAGADAKNIQYF
TGTGCCAGCAGTGAAAGAGGGTTAGCGGGAGCTGATGCCAAAAACATTCAGTACTTC
>.|TRBV6-6|TRBJ1-5|.|14
CASSATVGNQPQHF
TGTGCCAGCAGCGCGACAGTCGGCAATCAGCCCCAGCATTTT
>.|TRBV30|TRBJ2-7|.|15
CAWSGGTGISYEQYF
TGTGCCTGGAGTGGCGGGACTGGGATTTCCTACGAGCAGTACTTC
>.|TRBV4-2|TRBJ2-7|.|15
CASSPTPGAAYEQYF
TGTGCCAGCAGTCCAACCCCCGGGGCGGCCTACGAGCAGTACTTC
>.|TRBV19|TRBJ2-7|TRBD1|15
CASSLWTTGPGEQYF
TGTGCCAGTAGCCTCTGGACGACAGGGCCCGGGGAGCAGTACTTC
>.|TRBV9|TRBJ2-3|TRBD1|16
CASSATGTGGADTQYF
TGTGCCAGCAGCGCGACAGGGACAGGGGGTGCAGATACGCAGTATTTT
>.|TRBV7-9|TRBJ1-2|.|15
CASSLDREYNYGYTF
TGTGCCAGCAGCTTAGACAGGGAATATAACTATGGCTACACCTTC
>.|TRBV21-1|TRBJ2-7|.|16
CASSKASGTVLYEQYF
TGTGCCAGCAGCAAAGCGTCTGGGACAGTCTTGTACGAGCAGTACTTC
>.|TRBV30|TRBJ2-1|.|12
CAWSPTYNEQFF
TGTGCCTGGAGTCCCACATACAATGAGCAGTTCTTC
>.|TRBV7-9|TRBJ2-3|.|15
CASSLGGASTDTQYF
TGTGCCAGCAGCTTGGGCGGGGCTAGCACAGATACGCAGTATTTT
>once|TRBV19|TRBJ2-5|.|15
CASSQYTGNQETQYF
TGTGCCAGTAGTCAGTATACGGGGAACCAAGAGACCCAGTACTTC